This is a list of T cell receptor beta chains from one sample in a study of blood T cell repertoires in COVID-19. The method was immunoSEQ multiplex PCR; TCRdb's version includes in-frame clones alone and lacks a portion of them. The table shows about 150,000 clones, with 79% occurring only once. The sequencing sample was made of PBMCs or T cells enriched from blood (not recorded which). The receptors were gathered from a woman between 70 and 85 years old in a cohort exposed to, infected with or recovered from COVID-19 (not recorded which). Both conserved end residues are part of each CDR3. The order of the fields is V gene, clone size, J gene, D gene, CDR3 DNA, CDR3 protein. D genes are given only for firm matches. Clone size, where shown, is once, few, many, or a class for clones that have expanded.

TRBV5-1,-,TRBJ1-2,TRBD1,TGCGCCAGCAGCTCAACAGGGGGTACTACCTATGGCTACACCTTC,CASSSTGGTTYGYTF
TRBV12-5,-,TRBJ2-1,TRBD2,TGTGCTAGTGGTTTGGGAGCGACTAGCGGCTCCTACAATGAGCAGTTCTTC,CASGLGATSGSYNEQFF
TRBV18,-,TRBJ2-1,-,TGTGCCAGCTCACACGACAGGGGAGGGGATGAGCAGTTCTTC,CASSHDRGGDEQFF
TRBV20-1,-,TRBJ1-1,-,TGCAGTGTACGGGGGAACACTGAAGCTTTCTTT,CSVRGNTEAFF
TRBV7-2,-,TRBJ2-6,-,TGTGCCAGCAGCTTAGACTGGGCCAACGTCCTGACTTTC,CASSLDWANVLTF
TRBV7-9,-,TRBJ2-1,TRBD2,TGTGCCAGCAGCGCCCCGGGACTAGCCAATGAGCAGTTCTTC,CASSAPGLANEQFF
TRBV6-5,-,TRBJ1-1,-,TGTGCCAGCAGTTACTCTCAGTTCATGAACACTGAAGCTTTCTTT,CASSYSQFMNTEAFF
TRBV7-9,-,TRBJ1-4,TRBD1,TGTGCCAACCGGCGGACAGGTGGTGAAAAACTGTTTTTT,CANRRTGGEKLFF
TRBV7-9,-,TRBJ2-1,TRBD2,TGTGCCAGCCTACCCACTAGCGGTACCTACAATGAGCAGTTCTTC,CASLPTSGTYNEQFF
TRBV5-4,-,TRBJ1-2,-,TGTGCCAGCAGCCCCCCGGAGGGCGTGGGTGGCTACACCTTC,CASSPPEGVGGYTF
TRBV27,-,TRBJ2-3,-,TGTGCCAGCAGTTCCGGAACAGGTACGCAGTATTTT,CASSSGTGTQYF
TRBV18,-,TRBJ2-5,TRBD2,TGTGCCAGCTCAAGACCGACTTCTAGCGGGAGGGTCGAGACCCAGTACTTC,CASSRPTSSGRVETQYF
TRBV5-1,-,TRBJ1-3,TRBD1,TGCGCCAGCACCCCCGGGACAGGAGGAAACACCATATATTTT,CASTPGTGGNTIYF
TRBV12-3/TRBV12-4,-,TRBJ1-1,-,TGTGCCAGCAGTTTACTGTCGGACACTGAAGCTTTCTTT,CASSLLSDTEAFF
TRBV18,-,TRBJ1-2,-,TGTGCCAGCTCAACGGACAGAGTATATGGCTACACCTTC,CASSTDRVYGYTF
TRBV18,-,TRBJ2-5,-,TGTGCCAGCTCACCACCTAGCGGAACCCGCTTAACCCAGTACTTC,CASSPPSGTRLTQYF
TRBV28,-,TRBJ1-2,TRBD1,TGTGCCAGCAGCCGGGGACAGGGAAACTATGGCTACACCTTC,CASSRGQGNYGYTF
TRBV7-9,few,TRBJ1-5,-,TGTGCCAGCAGCCGGGGGGGCAATCAGCCCCAGCATTTT,CASSRGGNQPQHF
TRBV28,-,TRBJ2-7,-,TGTGCCAGCAAACCACCGGGTTTCTCCTACGAGCAGTACTTC,CASKPPGFSYEQYF
TRBV28,-,TRBJ2-5,TRBD2,TGTGCCAGCAGTTTATTTGCGGGAGGAGAGACCCAGTACTTC,CASSLFAGGETQYF
TRBV3-1/TRBV3-2,few,TRBJ2-2,-,TGTGCCAGCAGCCAAAGATTCGCGGACACCGGGGAGCTGTTTTTT,CASSQRFADTGELFF
TRBV11-3,few,TRBJ2-5,TRBD1,TGTGCCAGCAGCCCAAGATCCGCGAGACAGGGGGGGACCCAGTACTTC,CASSPRSARQGGTQYF
TRBV5-1,few,TRBJ2-2,-,TGCGCCAGCAGCTTGGACAGGCCGGGAGCACGACTGTTTTTT,CASSLDRPGARLFF
TRBV7-9,-,TRBJ2-7,TRBD2,TGTGCCAGCAGCCTTAGCGGGAGCAAGTCCTACGAGCAGTACTTC,CASSLSGSKSYEQYF
TRBV7-9,-,TRBJ1-2,-,TGTGCCAGCAGCTCCCCGACAGCCGACTATGGCTACACCTTC,CASSSPTADYGYTF
TRBV12-3/TRBV12-4,once,TRBJ1-5,-,TGTGCCAGCAGTTCAGGGGCGGATCAGCCCCAGCATTTT,CASSSGADQPQHF
TRBV6-5,-,TRBJ2-1,TRBD2,TGTGCCAGCAGGCTCCTAGCGGGGGACAATAATGAGCAGTTCTTC,CASRLLAGDNNEQFF
TRBV18,-,TRBJ1-4,-,TGTGCCAGCTCACCAGGCAGGGGAGGGGATGAAAAACTGTTTTTT,CASSPGRGGDEKLFF
TRBV28,-,TRBJ1-5,TRBD1,TGTGCCAGCAGTTTGCCCGGGACAGGAAGGGTACAGCCCCAGCATTTT,CASSLPGTGRVQPQHF
TRBV5-1,-,TRBJ2-7,TRBD1,TGCGCCAGCAGCTCTCAGGGGGCTCACGAGCAGTACTTC,CASSSQGAHEQYF
TRBV2,-,TRBJ1-2,TRBD1,TGTGCCAGCAGCGCAGGGGGCAGGGGCTACACCTTC,CASSAGGRGYTF
TRBV19,-,TRBJ1-1,-,TGTGCCAAAAGGGGAGGGAACACTGAAGCTTTCTTT,CAKRGGNTEAFF
TRBV2,many,TRBJ2-2,-,TGTGCCAGCAGGCAGGAGGCCGGGGAGCTGTTTTTT,CASRQEAGELFF
TRBV28,-,TRBJ1-1,-,TGTGCCAGCAGGGGGGGTGATCGTCTAAACACTGAAGCTTTCTTT,CASRGGDRLNTEAFF
TRBV28,-,TRBJ1-2,-,TGTGCCAGCAGTTCTAACGGGACACCGAGAGGGGCAAACTATGGCTACACCTTC,CASSSNGTPRGANYGYTF
TRBV6-1,once,TRBJ1-5,-,TGTGCCAGCAGTGAGCCTAGTAGCAATCAGCCCCAGCATTTT,CASSEPSSNQPQHF
TRBV3-1/TRBV3-2,-,TRBJ2-1,TRBD1,TGTGCCAGCAGCCAAGCTAAGGGAAGACAGGGCTATCCTTTCTACAATGAGCAGTTCTTC,CASSQAKGRQGYPFYNEQFF
TRBV11-3,-,TRBJ2-1,-,TGTGCCAGCAGCTTAGGGGGGGTACTAGGGACAGATTACAATGAGCAGTTCTTC,CASSLGGVLGTDYNEQFF
TRBV4-1,-,TRBJ1-2,TRBD1,TGCGCCAGCAGCCCGGGACAGCTTATTAACTATGGCTACACCTTC,CASSPGQLINYGYTF
TRBV18,-,TRBJ2-3,TRBD1,TGTGCCAGCTCACCACCGGGACAGGGGGCAGATACGCAGTATTTT,CASSPPGQGADTQYF
TRBV29-1,-,TRBJ1-2,TRBD1,TGCAGCGTTGAAGAAGGGGGCCAGGGGGCTGGCTACACCTTC,CSVEEGGQGAGYTF
TRBV7-3,-,TRBJ2-5,TRBD2,TGTGCCAGCAGCCCGGGGACTAGACGGGAGACCCAGTACTTC,CASSPGTRRETQYF
TRBV5-6,-,TRBJ2-7,-,TGTGCCAGCAGCTTTAGCGGCCGGGGCGAGCAGTACTTC,CASSFSGRGEQYF
TRBV5-1,-,TRBJ2-1,TRBD2,TGCGCCAGCAGCTTGACTAGCGGGAGCTTTGAGCAGTTCTTC,CASSLTSGSFEQFF
TRBV18,few,TRBJ1-1,-,TGTGCCAGCTCACCAGAGCAGGGGAGGGGTGAAGCTTTCTTT,CASSPEQGRGEAFF
TRBV2,-,TRBJ1-1,-,TGTGCCAGCAGGACGACAGTTATGAACACTGAAGCTTTCTTT,CASRTTVMNTEAFF
TRBV9,-,TRBJ2-1,-,TGTGCCAGCAGCGTAAGGGAGGTTACCTACAATGAGCAGTTCTTC,CASSVREVTYNEQFF
TRBV18,-,TRBJ2-5,-,TGTGCCAGCTCACCAAGCGCGAAGGAGACCCAGTACTTC,CASSPSAKETQYF
TRBV7-9,-,TRBJ2-1,TRBD2,TGTGCCAGCAGCCCGATTGGGACTAGGGGTGAGCAGTTCTTC,CASSPIGTRGEQFF
TRBV5-1,-,TRBJ1-4,-,TGCGCCAGCAGCGGGTCAGGGTCATCTAATGAAAAACTGTTTTTT,CASSGSGSSNEKLFF
TRBV2,-,TRBJ1-3,-,TGTGCCAGCAGGGGGTCAGGGGCTGGAAACACCATATATTTT,CASRGSGAGNTIYF
TRBV28,once,TRBJ1-4,TRBD1,TGTGCCAGCAGAACCGGGACAGGTGCCGAAAAACTGTTTTTT,CASRTGTGAEKLFF